Shown below are 16 T cell receptor beta chains from a single sample sequenced in a study of T cell repertoires in cytomegalovirus infection. Using its own MiXCR run on the reads, TCRdb lists one record per CDR3 protein. Among 200,000 to 300,000 distinct CDR3 sequences listed, roughly 9% were seen once. Material for sequencing was PBMCs. The receptors originated from a human donor in good health (CMV status not recorded). Some clones in this sample may be carry-over from other donors' samples.

This clonotype was detected many times. J is TRBJ2-1 and V is TRBV7-2; 11 bases match TRBD1. Germline lookup yields CDR1 SGHTA and CDR2 FQGNSA. Losses at the gene ends were 5 bases for V and 7 bases for J; bases not matched to a gene: 19. This CDR3 has 19 amino acids. The CDR3 loop is CASSPGQGARLAGRNEQFF. CDR3 DNA: TGTGCCAGCAGCCCAGGACAGGGGGCAAGGCTAGCGGGACGTAATGAGCAGTTCTTC.

This clonotype was picked up many times. The chain recombines TRBV12-3 or TRBV12-4 with TRBJ2-3; TRBD1 agrees at 7 bases. This CDR3 comprises 15 residues. Unmatched junction bases numbered 5, after V lost 5 bases and J lost 0 bases. CDR3 amino acids: CASSRDRTSTDTQYF. CDR3 bases: TGTGCCAGCAGTCGGGACAGAACTAGCACAGATACGCAGTATTTT.

This clonotype was seen at least ten times. The chain joins TRBV19 to TRBJ1-5; no reliable D call. The V end lost 5 bases, the J end lost 3 bases, and 17 bases lay between the germline ends. This CDR3 is 16 amino acids long. Per germline, CDR1 LNHDA and CDR2 SQIVND (reference sequence). The CDR3 bases are TGTGCCAGTAGTGGAAAAGCCATAACCCTCAATCAGCCCCAGCATTTT. This translates into CASSGKAITLNQPQHF.

This clonotype was detected ten times or more. The rearrangement uses TRBV7-2 and TRBJ2-5; 8 bases align to TRBD1. CDR1 is SGHTA and CDR2 is FQGNSA in the germline V gene. The CDR3 is 15 residues long. J was trimmed by 2 bases and V by 3 bases; bases with no gene match: 5. CDR3 DNA: TGTGCCAGCAGCTTCCTACGGACAGGGCAAGAGACCCAGTACTTC. It yields the protein CASSFLRTGQETQYF.

This chain links TRBV30 with TRBJ2-1; the D gene is possibly TRBD2 (5 bases). Trimming removed 0 bases at V and 10 bases at J, with 25 bases between. The length of the CDR3 is 17 residues. Germline V CDR1 and CDR2: GTSNPN, SVGIG (reference sequence). The CDR3 protein is CAWSVGMDWPDTGEQFF. CDR3 DNA: TGTGCCTGGAGTGTAGGCATGGACTGGCCCGATACGGGGGAGCAGTTCTTC.

The chain joins TRBV27 to TRBJ2-5; 9 nucleotides align to TRBD1. The CDR3 extends over 14 amino acids. Germline V gene data show CDR1 as MNHEY and CDR2 as SMNVEV (reference sequence). J was trimmed by 5 bases and V by 4 bases; bases with no gene match: 5. In nucleotides, the CDR3 is TGTGCCAGCAGTTCGGGACAGGGAGGTGAGACCCAGTACTTC. Protein product: CASSSGQGGETQYF.

This clonotype was observed at least ten times. CDR3 coding DNA: TGTGCCAGCAGCTCCGACAGGCAAGAGACCCAGTACTTC. Its protein product is CASSSDRQETQYF. The V and J genes are TRBV7-8 and TRBJ2-5, with D maybe TRBD1 (6 bases). The CDR3 spans 13 residues. Trimming stripped 4 bases from V and 2 bases from J, with 8 bases between. Germline V gene sequence: CDR1 SGHVS, CDR2 FQNEAQ.

This clonotype was detected only a few times. V gene TRBV5-6 combines with J gene TRBJ2-3; 7 nucleotides line up with TRBD2. Germline V gene lookup returns CDR1 SGHDT and CDR2 YYEEEE. The CDR3 runs to 16 residues. V shed 4 bases, J shed 0 bases, and the junction held 8 bases outside the gene matches. CDR3 loop: CASSVVAGRSTDTQYF. For the CDR3, the DNA is TGTGCCAGCAGCGTGGTAGCGGGCCGGAGCACAGATACGCAGTATTTT.

At least ten counts were recorded for this clonotype. The chain links TRBV11-3 to TRBJ2-1, with TRBD2 matching 10 bases. J lost 6 bases, V lost 3 bases, and 5 bases had no gene match. CDR1 and CDR2 from the germline V gene are SGHNT and YENEEA. The CDR3 totals 15 residues. The CDR3 region is CASSFGLAGANEQFF. The DNA of the CDR3 is TGTGCCAGCAGCTTTGGCCTAGCGGGAGCCAATGAGCAGTTCTTC.

This rearrangement joins TRBV6-2 or TRBV6-3 to TRBJ2-2, with D hard to call. The CDR3 loop spans 13 amino acids. The V gene lost 6 bases and the J gene lost 4 bases, with 9 bases spanning the gap. Germline lookup yields CDR1 MNHEY and CDR2 SVGEGT. The CDR3: CASREQLTGELFF. The CDR3 region has the DNA TGTGCCAGCAGGGAACAACTCACCGGGGAGCTGTTTTTT.

This clonotype was found many times. The gene calls are TRBV28 and TRBJ1-5; D is perhaps TRBD1 (6 bases). Germline V gene data show CDR1 as MDHEN and CDR2 as SYDVKM. Trimming took 5 bases from V and 6 from J, leaving 14 bases between them. This CDR3 spans 14 amino acids. Written as DNA, the CDR3 is TGTGCCAGCAGTCCGCTTAAGGGGGTTCAGCCCCAGCATTTT. Protein product: CASSPLKGVQPQHF.

About this clonotype: This clone may be a read error of a much larger clone one base away. This chain uses TRBV7-2 with TRBJ2-3; a weak D match, TRBD1 (6 bases). CDR3 length: 15 residues. Looked up from germline, CDR1 is SGHTA and CDR2 is FQGNSA. V shed 1 base and J shed 5 bases, with 13 bases lying between them. CDR3 loop: CASSLVWGHLDTQYF. The CDR3 region has the DNA TGTGCCAGCAGCTTAGTATGGGGACACCTAGATACGCAGTATTTT.

Many counts were recorded for this clonotype. CDR3 protein: CASSPRSNPNQPQHF. The CDR3 nucleotides are TGTGCCAGCAGCCCCCGGTCCAATCCCAATCAGCCCCAGCATTTT. J is TRBJ1-5 and V is TRBV7-2, with D unresolved. This CDR3 has 15 amino acids. V dropped 5 bases and J dropped 3 bases, with 14 bases sitting between them. CDR1 is SGHTA and CDR2 is FQGNSA in the germline V gene. Complete variable domain (other parts from reference TRBV7-2 and TRBJ1-5): GAGVSQSPSNKVTEKGKDVELRCDPISGHTALYWYRQSLGQGLEFLIYFQGNSAPDKSGLPSDRFSAERTGGSVSTLTIQRTQQEDSAVYLCASSPRSNPNQPQHFGDGTRLSIL.

This clonotype has a count of ten or more. The rearrangement links TRBV5-4 to TRBJ2-2; a possible D gene is TRBD1 (6 bases). The CDR3 sequence is 14 residues long. V was clipped by 2 bases and J by 6 bases, with 11 bases between them. The germline V gene has CDR1 SGHNT and CDR2 YYREEE (reference sequence). CDR3 residues: CASSLQGFAGELFF. In nucleotides, the CDR3 is TGTGCCAGCAGCTTACAGGGATTCGCCGGGGAGCTGTTTTTT.

This clonotype appeared many times. This sequence joins TRBV6-2 or TRBV6-3 and TRBJ1-1; 9 bases match TRBD1. The V gene's germline CDR1 is MNHEY and CDR2 SVGEGT. The ends lost 5 bases at V and 4 bases at J; junction bases unmatched: 2. There are 13 residues in the CDR3. CDR3 sequence (DNA): TGTGCCAGCAGTGGACAGGGGCCCACTGAAGCTTTCTTT. Its translation is CASSGQGPTEAFF.

In its sample, this clonotype was seen many times. The rearrangement uses TRBV28 and TRBJ2-7; D is unresolved. Germline CDR1 and CDR2: MDHEN and SYDVKM. V shed 2 bases and J shed 2 bases, with 10 bases lying between them. The CDR3 runs to 14 residues. The CDR3 protein is CASSLEAATYEQYF. As DNA, the CDR3 is TGTGCCAGCAGTTTAGAGGCAGCTACCTACGAGCAGTACTTC.